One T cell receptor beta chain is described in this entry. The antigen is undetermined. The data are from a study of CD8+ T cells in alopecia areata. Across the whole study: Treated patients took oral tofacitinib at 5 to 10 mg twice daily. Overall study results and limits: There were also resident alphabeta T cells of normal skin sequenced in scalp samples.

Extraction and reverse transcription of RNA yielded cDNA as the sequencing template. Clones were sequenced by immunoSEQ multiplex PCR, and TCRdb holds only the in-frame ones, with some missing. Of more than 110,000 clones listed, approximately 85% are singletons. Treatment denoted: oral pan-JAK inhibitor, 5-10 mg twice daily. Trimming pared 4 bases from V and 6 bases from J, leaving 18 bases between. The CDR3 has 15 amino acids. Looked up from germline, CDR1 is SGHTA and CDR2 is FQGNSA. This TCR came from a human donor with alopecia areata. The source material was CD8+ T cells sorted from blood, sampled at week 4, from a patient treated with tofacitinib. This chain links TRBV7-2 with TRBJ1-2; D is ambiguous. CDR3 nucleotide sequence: TGTGCCAGCAGCTCCTTTTATTTCCCAGAGGATGGCTACACCTTC. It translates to CASSSFYFPEDGYTF.